This T cell receptor beta chain derives from a study of cytomegalovirus exposure and HLA in healthy donors. Points from the study as a whole: Cytomegalovirus association was assigned to under 200 TCR beta chains. It was only CMV serostatus that was available as immune exposure information. The authors judged a highly shared variant cluster likely a sequencing artifact.

About this clone itself: What it binds is unknown.

Samples came from healthy bone marrow donors. The V and J ends lost 6 bases and 7 bases, in that order; junction bases with no gene match: 6. The CDR3 contains 13 residues. CDR1 MNHEY and CDR2 SMNVEV come from the germline V gene (reference sequence). Primers for the PCR totalled 60 Vbeta and 13 Jbeta. TCRdb keeps only in-frame clones here, not all; method: immunoSEQ multiplex PCR. Seen here are approximately 56,000 clones, 55% to 80% observed once, and the top ten hold about 22%. The rearrangement uses TRBV27 and TRBJ1-2; 9 positions agree with TRBD1. The sequencing sample was made of PBMCs. This TCR was sampled from a woman in her forties or fifties in good health and CMV-seropositive. This CDR3 reads CASSLDRGGGYTF. Written as DNA, the CDR3 is TGTGCCAGCAGCTTGGACAGGGGAGGTGGCTACACCTTC.